This T cell receptor (beta chain) was recorded in a study of cytomegalovirus exposure and HLA in healthy donors. Donors consisted of healthy bone marrow donors. The V gene end was trimmed by 2 bases and the J gene end by 4 bases; junction bases not matched to a gene: 3. This CDR3 is built from 14 residues. Germline assignment: CDR1 SGHNT and CDR2 YYREEE (reference sequence). The PCR contained 60 Vbeta and 13 Jbeta primers. Measured with immunoSEQ multiplex PCR; TCRdb has only the in-frame clones, and not every one. Among over 55,000 clones listed, less than 75% were seen once. The rearrangement uses TRBV5-4 and TRBJ1-1; the match to TRBD1 covers 9 bases. Sequencing used PBMCs. This TCR came from a man aged 35 to 55 in good health and CMV-seropositive. CDR3 protein: CASSFRDRVTEAFF. Written as DNA, the CDR3 is TGTGCCAGCAGCTTCCGGGACAGGGTCACTGAAGCTTTCTTT. The full variable domain, completed using reference TRBV5-4 and TRBJ1-1, is ETGVTQSPTHLIKTRGQQVTLRCSSQSGHNTVSWYQQALGQGPQFIFQYYREEENGRGNFPPRFSGLQFPNYSSELNVNALELDDSALYLCASSFRDRVTEAFFGQGTRLTVV.